This record looks at one T cell receptor beta chain sequence and its context. Its specificity is unknown. This entry is derived from a study of cytomegalovirus exposure and HLA in healthy donors. PCR primers comprised 60 Vbeta and 13 Jbeta primers. Clones were read by immunoSEQ multiplex PCR, and TCRdb kept only the in-frame ones, dropping some. The table shows over 110,000 clones, with roughly 80% occurring only once. Study results and caveats: Sequencing depth roughly uniform across donors was assumed in presence/absence analyses. Earlier results showed most TCR beta V segments being productive about 87% or about 30% of the time.

The CDR3 is 15 residues long. The ends lost 2 bases at V and 1 base at J; junction bases unmatched: 3. Germline V gene data show CDR1 as SGHNT and CDR2 as YYREEE (reference sequence). This receptor was taken from a man aged 40-49 years in good health and CMV-seronegative. The chain joins TRBV5-4 to TRBJ2-7; TRBD1 agrees at 10 bases. The material sequenced was PBMCs. The CDR3, as DNA: TGTGCCAGCAGCTTCTGGGACAGGGGATCCTACGAGCAGTACTTC. This sequence encodes CASSFWDRGSYEQYF.